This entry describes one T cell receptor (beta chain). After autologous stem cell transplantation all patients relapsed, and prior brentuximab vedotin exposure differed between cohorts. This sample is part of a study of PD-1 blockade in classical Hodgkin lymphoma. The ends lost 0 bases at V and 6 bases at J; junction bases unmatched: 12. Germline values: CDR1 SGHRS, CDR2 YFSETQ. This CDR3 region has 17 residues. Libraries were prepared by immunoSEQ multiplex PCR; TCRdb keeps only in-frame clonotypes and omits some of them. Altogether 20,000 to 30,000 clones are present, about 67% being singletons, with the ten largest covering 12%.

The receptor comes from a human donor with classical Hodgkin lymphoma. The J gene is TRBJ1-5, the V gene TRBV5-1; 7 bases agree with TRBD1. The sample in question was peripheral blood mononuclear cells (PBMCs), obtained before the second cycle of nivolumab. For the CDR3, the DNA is TGCGCCAGCAGCTTGGAGCCGGGGACAGATCGGCCTCAGCCCCAGCATTTT. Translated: CASSLEPGTDRPQPQHF.